This T cell receptor beta chain is from a study of identical twins (dated by TCRdb to about 2016). About the study as a whole: The study deep-sequenced TCR alpha and beta repertoires from monozygotic twins, unrelated adults of various ages and cord blood to test whether fetal clonotypes persist. Replicate twin experiments were performed at different times using different library preparation protocols to rule out contamination.

Only healthy Caucasian donors were included. Library creation used 5' RACE. Instrument used: Illumina HiSeq 2000. A universal primer binding site was added through template switching, and the final cDNA carried a unique molecular identifier so that TCR cDNA molecules could be counted accurately. Specific primers in the conserved constant-segment region were used to synthesize first-strand cDNA for the TCR alpha and beta chains. Each cDNA library was double barcoded, with a SMART-Mk sample barcode plus Illumina barcodes, to control for contamination. Two successive PCR steps introduced TruSeq adapter sequences along with Illumina sample barcodes. The Illumina HiSeq platform was used with custom primers to sequence TCR alpha and beta cDNA libraries. The original methods were these. MiGEC processed the raw reads to extract unique molecular identifiers, while MiXCR was used to determine the CDR3 positions. For each individual, recombination models were inferred using an EM algorithm with the repgenHMM and IGoR tools. Shared clonotypes were analyzed with the tcR package in R, and sharing was normalized by the product of cloneset sizes. Out-of-frame nonproductive sequences were analyzed to study raw recombination free of thymic and clonal selection effects. TCRdb reprocessed the public reads (quality trimming at Q25 with fastp, clone calling with MiXCR) and kept in-frame beta chains. Duplicate CDR3 protein sequences are folded into a single record with the most common DNA and genes. None of the V and J calls come from the authors' own analysis; TCRdb made them. The sample records 1.5 million to 2 million distinct CDR3 sequences, roughly a third of which are singletons. The top ten hold around 0.25% of the sample.

What the research found in general, with its limitations: Out-of-frame TCR alpha sharing in monozygotic twins was systematically underestimated by recombination models, whereas sharing between unrelated individuals was in agreement with the recombination models. Invariant T cells such as MAIT and iNKT could partly confound zero-insertion analyses, although diverse VJ usage argued against such confounding for most clonotypes. In beta out-of-frame sequences, excess twin sharing was weaker, because having fewer shared sequences lowered the signal-to-noise ratio. Fewer insertions were carried by abundant cord blood beta clonotypes; a weaker similar trend was observed in young adult naive repertoires, while no such trend was observed in memory repertoires. Because the same donors could not be followed over many years, conclusions were based on cross-sectional statistical analysis. Compared with coincidental sharing between unrelated individuals, out-of-frame TCR alpha sequences shared between twins had an excess of sequences with low generation probability.

Comments on this clonotype: Its antigen specificity is not known. No clone much larger than this one lies a single base away; base qualities are absent.

V ends up 0 bases short and J 0 bases short, with an unmatched junction base count of 5. Inclusive of the bounding cysteine and phenylalanine, the CDR3 is 18 residues long. Just the 54-base CDR3 DNA is kept, in frame starting at base 1. What was sequenced was cord blood. In this chain, TRBV6-7 is recombined with TRBJ1-5; 10 middle bases align to TRBD1. TRBV6-7 is labeled an ORF, and its function is uncertain. This clonotype was obtained from a newborn girl in good health. The CDR3 is CASSYSMGTGDSNQPQHF. The DNA is as follows: TGTGCCAGCAGTTACTCGATGGGGACAGGGGATAGCAATCAGCCCCAGCATTTT.